This is a list of T cell receptor beta chains from one sample in a study. Each CDR3 protein is one row after TCRdb ran MiXCR on the RT-PCR reads. The profile shows almost 700,000 distinct CDR3 sequences, 12% to 15% of them singletons. Input material: memory CD4+ T cells from blood. These receptors were taken from a female donor in good health, serving as a healthy control. Both conserved end residues are part of each CDR3. Each record gives: CDR3 DNA, CDR3 protein, CDR3 length, V gene, D gene, clone size, J gene. A D gene is named only where the DNA matches it firmly. Not all rows give a size; the values are once, few, many and, for expanded clones, a class.

DNA: TGTGCCAGCAGCTTAAATGCCGGAAGGGAACACTATGGCTACACCTTC; CDR3: CASSLNAGREHYGYTF; length: 16; V: TRBV7-2; D: .; size: few; J: TRBJ1-2
DNA: TGTGCCAGCAGTTACTCTCTCTTAAGCGGGGATGAGCAGTTCTTC; CDR3: CASSYSLLSGDEQFF; length: 15; V: TRBV6-5; D: TRBD2; size: .; J: TRBJ2-1
DNA: TGTGCCAGCAGCCAGGACGATGCCAATGAGCAGTTCTTC; CDR3: CASSQDDANEQFF; length: 13; V: TRBV7-2; D: .; size: many; J: TRBJ2-1
DNA: TGCGCCAGCAGCACGGCAGGGCGGGACACCATATATTTT; CDR3: CASSTAGRDTIYF; length: 13; V: TRBV5-1; D: .; size: many; J: TRBJ1-3
DNA: TGTGCCAGCAATCTCGGGACTTCCGGGGAGCTGTTTTTT; CDR3: CASNLGTSGELFF; length: 13; V: TRBV7-2; D: .; size: many; J: TRBJ2-2
DNA: TGCGCCAGCAGCTACAATACAGGGACCGGGGAGCTGTTTTTT; CDR3: CASSYNTGTGELFF; length: 14; V: TRBV5-1; D: .; size: few; J: TRBJ2-2
DNA: TGTGCCAGCAGACCTAGGCAAGAGACCCAGTACTTC; CDR3: CASRPRQETQYF; length: 12; V: TRBV6-2/TRBV6-3; D: .; size: few; J: TRBJ2-5
DNA: TGTGCCAGCAGCTCAGCCGACAGGTCTGGGACCCAGTACTTC; CDR3: CASSSADRSGTQYF; length: 14; V: TRBV7-8; D: .; size: few; J: TRBJ2-5
DNA: TGTGCCAGCAGTTACCCGGACAGGGCTAAGCAGTACTTC; CDR3: CASSYPDRAKQYF; length: 13; V: TRBV6-5; D: TRBD1; size: many; J: TRBJ2-7
DNA: TGTGCCACCCAGAGCGGGAGGGCCGGGGAGACCCAGTACTTC; CDR3: CATQSGRAGETQYF; length: 14; V: TRBV15; D: TRBD2; size: many; J: TRBJ2-5
DNA: TGTGCCAGCAGTTTTAGGGGGCGTGTTGGAGGCTACACCTTC; CDR3: CASSFRGRVGGYTF; length: 14; V: TRBV28; D: TRBD1; size: .; J: TRBJ1-2
DNA: TGTGCCAGCAGCTTACGGCACGGCAGCGAACTAGGAAACAGCGAGCAGTTCTTC; CDR3: CASSLRHGSELGNSEQFF; length: 18; V: TRBV7-2; D: .; size: .; J: TRBJ2-1
DNA: TGTGCCAGCAGCCAAGAATATAGGCAGCTTATGAACACTGAAGCTTTCTTT; CDR3: CASSQEYRQLMNTEAFF; length: 17; V: TRBV3-1; D: .; size: .; J: TRBJ1-1
DNA: TGCAGCGTTGGGGGTAGTGGGGGCAATCAGCCCCAGCATTTT; CDR3: CSVGGSGGNQPQHF; length: 14; V: TRBV29-1; D: .; size: many; J: TRBJ1-5
DNA: TGCAGTGCTAGCAGGGGGAGCTCCTATAATTCACCCCTCCACTTT; CDR3: CSASRGSSYNSPLHF; length: 15; V: TRBV20-1; D: TRBD1; size: few; J: TRBJ1-6
DNA: TGTGCCAGCAAGGAAGATAGCCGGGAGTACGAGCAGTACTTC; CDR3: CASKEDSREYEQYF; length: 14; V: TRBV7-9; D: .; size: many; J: TRBJ2-7
DNA: TGTGCCAGCAGTCCAGGGGGGGCGCGCGGTTTTTATAGCAATCAGCCCCAGCATTTT; CDR3: CASSPGGARGFYSNQPQHF; length: 19; V: TRBV6-1; D: TRBD1; size: .; J: TRBJ1-5
DNA: TGCGCCAGCAGCTTGGGGGCCCCCAATCAGCCCCAGCATTTT; CDR3: CASSLGAPNQPQHF; length: 14; V: TRBV5-1; D: .; size: .; J: TRBJ1-5
DNA: TGTGCCAGCAGGGGCAGACAGTCCCACGAGCAGTACTTC; CDR3: CASRGRQSHEQYF; length: 13; V: TRBV12-3/TRBV12-4; D: .; size: few; J: TRBJ2-7
DNA: TGCAGTGCCCTCCTCGGGGGCACCCGTACCACAGATACGCAGTATTTT; CDR3: CSALLGGTRTTDTQYF; length: 16; V: TRBV20-1; D: .; size: .; J: TRBJ2-3
DNA: TGTGCCAGCAGCTTAGCGCTAAAACCCACTGTATGGGAAAAACTGTTTTTT; CDR3: CASSLALKPTVWEKLFF; length: 17; V: TRBV11-2; D: .; size: .; J: TRBJ1-4
DNA: TGTGCCAGCAGCACCTATAGCGGGAGGGGGGAGACCCAGTACTTC; CDR3: CASSTYSGRGETQYF; length: 15; V: TRBV9; D: TRBD2; size: .; J: TRBJ2-5
DNA: TGTGCCAGCAGTTTCGGGCGTGATAGGGAGCAGTTCTTC; CDR3: CASSFGRDREQFF; length: 13; V: TRBV12-3/TRBV12-4; D: .; size: .; J: TRBJ2-1
DNA: TGTGCCAGCATAAACAGGGCCACCGGGGAGCTGTTTTTT; CDR3: CASINRATGELFF; length: 13; V: TRBV6-2/TRBV6-3; D: .; size: few; J: TRBJ2-2
DNA: TGTGCCAGCAGCTCAGGGACTAGCTTGGCTACGCAGTATTTT; CDR3: CASSSGTSLATQYF; length: 14; V: TRBV9; D: TRBD2; size: many; J: TRBJ2-3
DNA: TGTGCCAGCAGCTTAGCGAAGTTTCTTGAGCAGTTCTTC; CDR3: CASSLAKFLEQFF; length: 13; V: TRBV7-2; D: .; size: .; J: TRBJ2-1
DNA: TGTGCCAGCAGTTCCGGACCGTATTCACCCCTCCACTTT; CDR3: CASSSGPYSPLHF; length: 13; V: TRBV12-3/TRBV12-4; D: .; size: .; J: TRBJ1-6
DNA: TGCAGTGCCGTTTCAGGGTACAATGAGCAGTTCTTC; CDR3: CSAVSGYNEQFF; length: 12; V: TRBV20-1; D: .; size: few; J: TRBJ2-1
DNA: TGTGCCAGCAGTTATGGGAGTGAGCAGTTCTTC; CDR3: CASSYGSEQFF; length: 11; V: TRBV27; D: .; size: .; J: TRBJ2-1
DNA: TGTGCCAGCACCGACCCCCGGGGACAAGAGACCCAGTACTTC; CDR3: CASTDPRGQETQYF; length: 14; V: TRBV6-1; D: .; size: .; J: TRBJ2-5